In its sample, the clone carrying this TCR beta chain was seen a few times. Its cognate antigen is unknown. This CDR3 is 11 amino acids long. Germline CDR1 ENHRY, CDR2 SYGVKD. The V and J ends lost 11 bases and 3 bases, in that order; junction bases with no gene match: 2. These data originate in a study of blood T cells in healthy people across ages. Findings and limits, study-wide: Diversity estimated from one million T cells was considered an underestimate. Leaving the PBMCs unsorted stopped any conclusive comparison of naive versus antigen-experienced cells.

A sample-barcoded 5' primer and a J-beta primer mix were used in a second PCR of roughly 7 to 12 cycles. Per-sample output comprised a minimum of 2.5 million paired-end reads containing CDR3. TCRdb passed the 5' RACE reads through MiXCR, listing each CDR3 protein once. The sample holds about 1.6 million distinct CDR3 sequences, 34% seen once. The draw of peripheral blood yielded roughly 10 milliliters from each donor. The chain combines TRBV10-3 with TRBJ1-1, with 8 bases aligning to TRBD1. Sequenced: blood. This clonotype was sampled from a woman in her 30s in good health. CDR3 region: CAAGGDTEAFF. For the CDR3, the DNA is TGTGCCGCAGGGGGCGACACTGAAGCTTTCTTT.